These 10 T cell receptor beta chains share one sample of origin, sequenced in a study of response to subunit inactivated influenza vaccine. TCRdb fed the RT-PCR reads into MiXCR, producing one record per CDR3 protein. The sample contains about 520,000 distinct CDR3 sequences, under 8.5% of which appear only once. Sequenced here: PBMCs from blood, sampled around 25 months after vaccination. The receptor set was obtained from a man aged 50-75 years who received an inactivated influenza vaccine.

The J gene is TRBJ2-7, the V gene TRBV4-1; TRBD1 might be the D (5 bases). Germline V gene lookup returns CDR1 MGHRA and CDR2 YSYEKL. This CDR3 region has 14 residues. Trimming cost V 2 bases and J 3 bases, with 11 bases left between them. The CDR3: CASSQNRGLYEQYF. CDR3 nucleotide sequence: TGCGCCAGCAGCCAAAATAGGGGTCTCTACGAGCAGTACTTC.

This clonotype was recorded at least ten times. The chain joins TRBV7-8 to TRBJ2-1; TRBD1 or TRBD2 may be the D gene (6 bases each). The V end was cut by 5 bases, the J end by 15 bases, with 17 bases between. Germline CDR1 reads SGHVS; CDR2 reads FQNEAQ. CDR3 length: 12 amino acids. The CDR3 loop reads CASSPRGALRFF. The CDR3 region has the DNA TGTGCCAGCAGCCCAAGGGGGGCCCTACGGTTCTTC.

This clonotype has ten or more counts. The chain is built from TRBV29-1 and TRBJ1-3; D is unclear. Germline assignment: CDR1 SQVTM and CDR2 ANQGSEA. This CDR3 comprises 16 residues. Trimming cost V 0 bases and J 0 bases, with 12 bases left between them. In DNA, the CDR3 is TGCAGCGTTGAAGATAGGTTCGGGGACTCTGGAAACACCATATATTTT. This translates into CSVEDRFGDSGNTIYF.

At least ten counts were recorded for this clonotype. The V call is TRBV6-2 or TRBV6-3, the J call TRBJ2-7, with 8 nucleotides matching TRBD2. In germline, CDR1 is MNHEY, CDR2 SVGEGT. The CDR3 covers 17 residues. V was pared by 7 bases and J by 2 bases, with 16 bases of the junction left unmatched. The CDR3 bases are TGTGCCAGCACCCCCGGGAGGGGGGACGAGGCTCCCTACGAGCAGTACTTC. This encodes CASTPGRGDEAPYEQYF.

This clonotype has just a few counts. In DNA, the CDR3 is TGTGCCAGCAGACTAGGATGGGGGGGGAGCAATGAGCAGTTCTTC. The encoded protein is CASRLGWGGSNEQFF. This rearrangement joins TRBV12-3 or TRBV12-4 to TRBJ2-1; 7 bases match TRBD2. The junction had 11 bases not matched to a gene; V was cut back by 6 bases and J by 6 bases. The length of the CDR3 is 15 residues.

In its sample, this clonotype was seen many times. The V gene is TRBV12-3 or TRBV12-4, the J gene TRBJ2-7; D remains ambiguous. The CDR3 sequence is 13 residues long. The ends were cut back, 1 base at V and 3 bases at J, with 7 bases in the middle. The CDR3 region is CASSLVSDYEQYF. CDR3 in DNA: TGTGCCAGCAGTTTAGTGTCGGACTACGAGCAGTACTTC.

This clonotype was observed a handful of times. This sequence joins TRBV4-2 and TRBJ1-1; 8 positions match TRBD1. Germline-derived CDR1 and CDR2 are LGHNA and YNFKEQ. This CDR3 is 15 amino acids long. Trimming cost V 4 bases and J 4 bases; bases outside gene matches: 8. CDR3 sequence reads: CASSRGQGFGTEAFF. Here the CDR3 DNA reads TGTGCCAGCAGCCGCGGACAGGGTTTTGGCACTGAAGCTTTCTTT.

To note about this clonotype: The junction and the germline gene differ at one end; a read error may be behind it. This chain connects TRBV7-8 to TRBJ1-5; D unresolved. The V gene's germline CDR1 is SGHVS and CDR2 FQNEAQ. CDR3 length: 16 residues. CDR3 sequence reads: CASRLAASNSNQPQHF. In DNA, the CDR3 is TGTGCCAGCAGATTAGCTGCTTCGAATAGCAATCAGCCCCAGCATTTT.

The V call is TRBV3-1, the J call TRBJ2-7; 7 positions match TRBD2. Trimming removed 2 bases from V and 9 bases from J; junction bases left unmatched: 13. In germline, CDR1 is LGHDT, CDR2 YNNKEL (reference sequence). CDR3 length equals 15 residues. In nucleotides, the CDR3 is TGTGCCAGCAGCCAAAACTTGCGGGAGCTCCGGGGGCAGTACTTC. It translates to CASSQNLRELRGQYF.

The DNA for the CDR3 is TGTGCCAGCAGCTTGGAACAGAGCCTGAGCGAGCAGTACTTC. Its translation: CASSLEQSLSEQYF. V usage is TRBV5-5 and J usage is TRBJ2-7; D unclear. CDR1 and CDR2 (germline): SGHKS, YYEKEE (reference sequence). The ends were cut back, 0 bases at V and 6 bases at J, with 13 bases in the middle. There are 14 residues in the CDR3.